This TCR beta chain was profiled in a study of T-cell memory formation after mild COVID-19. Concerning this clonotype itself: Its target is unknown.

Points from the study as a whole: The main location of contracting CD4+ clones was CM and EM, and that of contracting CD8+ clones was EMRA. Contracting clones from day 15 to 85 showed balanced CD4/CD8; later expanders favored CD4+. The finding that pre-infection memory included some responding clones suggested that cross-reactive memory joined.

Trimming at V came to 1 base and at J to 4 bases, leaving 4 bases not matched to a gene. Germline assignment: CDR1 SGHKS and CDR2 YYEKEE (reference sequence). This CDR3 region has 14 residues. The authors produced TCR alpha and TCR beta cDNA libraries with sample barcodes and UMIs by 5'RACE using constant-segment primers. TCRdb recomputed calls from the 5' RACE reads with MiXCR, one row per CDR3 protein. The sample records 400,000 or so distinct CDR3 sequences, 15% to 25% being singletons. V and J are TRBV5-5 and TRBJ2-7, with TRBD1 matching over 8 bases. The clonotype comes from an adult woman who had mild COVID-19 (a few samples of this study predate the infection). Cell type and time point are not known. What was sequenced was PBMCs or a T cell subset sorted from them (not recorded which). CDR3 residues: CASSLMGQAYEQYF. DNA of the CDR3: TGTGCCAGCAGCTTGATGGGACAGGCTTACGAGCAGTACTTC.